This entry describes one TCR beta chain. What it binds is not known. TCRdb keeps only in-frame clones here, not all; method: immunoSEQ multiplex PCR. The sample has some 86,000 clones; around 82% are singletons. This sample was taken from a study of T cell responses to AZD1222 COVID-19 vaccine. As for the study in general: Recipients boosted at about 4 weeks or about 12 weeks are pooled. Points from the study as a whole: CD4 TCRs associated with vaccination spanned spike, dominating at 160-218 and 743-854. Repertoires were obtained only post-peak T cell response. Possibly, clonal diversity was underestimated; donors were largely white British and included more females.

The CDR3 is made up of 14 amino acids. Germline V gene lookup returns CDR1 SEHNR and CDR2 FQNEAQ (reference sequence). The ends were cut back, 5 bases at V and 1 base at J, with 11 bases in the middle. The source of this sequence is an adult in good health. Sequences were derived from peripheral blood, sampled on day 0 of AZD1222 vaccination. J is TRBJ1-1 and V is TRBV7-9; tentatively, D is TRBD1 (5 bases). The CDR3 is CASSPGASNTEAFF. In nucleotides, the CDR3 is TGTGCCAGCAGCCCTGGGGCCTCGAACACTGAAGCTTTCTTT.